The 2 T cell receptor beta chains listed next were all sequenced from one sample in a study of vaccination and CD4 T cells after COVID-19. These TCRs are of unknown antigen specificity. Cultured CD4+ T cells had their DNA profiled by the Oncomine TCR Beta short-read assay. TCRdb analysed the PCR reads with MiXCR anew, one entry per CDR3 protein. The sample contains approximately 18,000 distinct CDR3 sequences, 57% of which appear only once. Treatment denoted: approximately nine-day PBMC culture with coronavirus spike peptide pools or control peptides (ViraFEST assay). The sequencing input was CD4+ T cells from blood, cultured in vitro. The receptors stem from a human donor who had recovered from COVID-19.

The DNA for the CDR3 is TGCGCCAGCAGCTTGACCGGGAGTCTTTACAATGAGCAGTTCTTC. It codes for CASSLTGSLYNEQFF. V gene TRBV5-1 combines with J gene TRBJ2-1; tentatively, D is TRBD2 (6 bases). The CDR3 is 15 residues long. V was shortened by 1 base and J by 4 bases, with 12 bases between the two germline ends. Germline CDR1 and CDR2: SGHRS and YFSETQ.

V usage is TRBV24-1 and J usage is TRBJ1-2; TRBD1 is a possible D gene (5 bases). CDR3 length: 13 residues. Trimming cost V 5 bases and J 8 bases, with 14 bases left between them. Germline V gives CDR1 KGHDR, CDR2 SFDVKD. CDR3 in amino acids: CATSVGTPQGYTF. In DNA form, the CDR3 reads TGTGCCACCAGTGTAGGGACCCCTCAAGGCTACACCTTC.